The next 15 T cell receptor beta chains were all read from a single sample in a study of T cell clones after liver transplantation. Produced via immunoSEQ multiplex PCR; TCRdb's table is partial and in-frame only. The profile covers tens of thousands of clones, with 80% to 85% appearing a single time and approximately 0.47% taken by the ten largest. The specimen was CD4+ T cells from blood, collected approximately 3.5 years after liver transplant. The receptors come from a human patient who received a liver transplant. Some of the T cells might come from the graft donor.

The chain recombines TRBV5-1 with TRBJ1-5; D perhaps matches TRBD1 (5 bases). This CDR3 spans 14 amino acids. The V gene's germline CDR1 is SGHRS and CDR2 YFSETQ. V lost 2 bases, J lost 7 bases, and 13 bases lay in between. The CDR3 is CASSFGGNDQPQHF. CDR3 coding DNA: TGCGCCAGCAGCTTCGGGGGAAACGACCAGCCCCAGCATTTT.

The rearrangement uses TRBV11-2 and TRBJ1-2; D gene ambiguous. The CDR3 spans 15 residues. Germline V gives CDR1 SGHAT, CDR2 FQNNGV. V lost 1 base to trimming and J lost 7 bases, with 16 bases between them. CDR3 coding DNA: TGTGCCAGCAGCTTAGTAGTTCGGACGTTTGTTGGCTACACCTTC. It codes for CASSLVVRTFVGYTF.

This clone was recorded a few times. The V gene is TRBV5-4, the J gene TRBJ2-2, with TRBD1 matching over 10 bases. CDR3 size: 17 residues. Germline V gene sequence: CDR1 SGHNT, CDR2 YYREEE (reference sequence). After removal of 3 bases from V and 2 bases from J, the junction contained 7 bases not matched to a gene. For the CDR3, the DNA is TGTGCCAGCAGCTCCGACGACAGGGGGCCAAACACCGGGGAGCTGTTTTTT. Translation gives CASSSDDRGPNTGELFF.

The rearrangement joins TRBV6-6 to TRBJ2-5; D is possibly TRBD1 or TRBD2 (5 bases each). Germline V gene sequence: CDR1 MNHNY, CDR2 SVGAGI (reference sequence). V was cut by 5 bases and J by 6 bases, with 13 bases left in between. The CDR3 has 13 amino acids. CDR3 residues: CASSRGDQKTQYF. The CDR3 region has the DNA TGTGCCAGCAGTCGTGGGGACCAGAAGACCCAGTACTTC.

The V and J genes are TRBV5-6 and TRBJ2-1, with a tentative D call TRBD2 (5 bases). CDR1 and CDR2 (germline): SGHDT, YYEEEE. Deletions cut 4 bases from V and 0 bases from J, with 14 bases between. The CDR3 covers 16 residues. The CDR3 spells CASSPPTSVSYNEQFF. The CDR3 nucleotides read TGTGCCAGCAGCCCGCCTACTAGTGTCTCCTACAATGAGCAGTTCTTC.

This chain uses TRBV6-5 with TRBJ2-7; 8 bases line up with TRBD2. J gave up 4 bases and V 7 bases, and 6 bases lay outside the gene matches. The CDR3 runs 13 residues. Germline V gene data show CDR1 as MNHEY and CDR2 as SVGAGI. The CDR3 DNA reads as TGTGCCAGCACGAGTAGCGGGATATACGAGCAGTACTTC. It is translated as CASTSSGIYEQYF.

The chain carries TRBV27 and TRBJ1-2; unclear D gene. CDR3 length: 15 residues. Trimming removed 0 bases at V and 5 bases at J, with 13 bases between. Germline V gene lookup returns CDR1 MNHEY and CDR2 SMNVEV (reference sequence). The CDR3 bases are TGTGCCAGCAGTTTATCAGTTGGTGGGGATTATGGCTACACCTTC. Translation gives CASSLSVGGDYGYTF.

The genes are TRBV27 and TRBJ2-7; tentatively, D is TRBD2 (6 bases). The CDR3 is 15 residues long. Germline V lookup: CDR1 MNHEY, CDR2 SMNVEV (reference sequence). Trimming stripped 6 bases from V and 2 bases from J, with 17 bases between. The chain's CDR3 is CASRPTWTGAYEQYF. DNA of the CDR3: TGTGCCAGCAGACCCACCTGGACGGGAGCCTACGAGCAGTACTTC.

CDR3 nucleotides: TGTGCCAGCGGACGGCTTAATGAAAAACTGTTTTTT. Amino acid sequence: CASGRLNEKLFF. The chain joins TRBV6-5 to TRBJ1-4; no reliable D call. The CDR3 has 12 amino acids. Germline values: CDR1 MNHEY, CDR2 SVGAGI. V was trimmed by 8 bases and J by 4 bases, leaving 8 bases between them.

This clone has a single count. This sequence joins TRBV5-1 and TRBJ2-5; 9 positions match TRBD2. This CDR3 contains 16 residues. In germline, CDR1 is SGHRS, CDR2 YFSETQ. The V segment lost 1 base and the J segment 5 bases; nucleotides outside the gene matches: 9. This CDR3 is CASSLTGVAGGETQYF. CDR3 in DNA: TGCGCCAGCAGCTTGACAGGTGTTGCGGGAGGGGAGACCCAGTACTTC.

The chain recombines TRBV28 with TRBJ2-7; no clear D gene. The V end lost 4 bases, the J end lost 2 bases, and 15 bases lay between the germline ends. CDR1 and CDR2 (germline): MDHEN, SYDVKM. The CDR3 spans 15 residues. The CDR3 sequence: CASSSIGLGTYEQYF. CDR3 bases: TGTGCCAGCAGTTCAATCGGCCTGGGGACCTACGAGCAGTACTTC.

The V and J genes are TRBV20-1 and TRBJ2-1; D is unclear. CDR1 and CDR2 from the germline V gene are DFQATT and SNEGSKA (reference sequence). V gave up 7 bases and J gave up 9 bases, with 10 bases separating them. This CDR3 region has 10 residues. The chain's CDR3 is CSVDIFEQFF. CDR3 nucleotides: TGCAGTGTCGACATCTTTGAGCAGTTCTTC.

The chain has TRBV4-3 and TRBJ2-1; TRBD2 agrees at 10 bases. Trimming cost V 0 bases and J 7 bases; bases outside gene matches: 9. This CDR3 contains 17 residues. Per the germline V gene, CDR1 is LGHNA and CDR2 is YSLEER. The CDR3: CASSQDGASGSRNEQFF. Written as DNA, the CDR3 is TGCGCCAGCAGCCAAGATGGGGCTAGCGGGAGTCGTAATGAGCAGTTCTTC.

In this sample, this clone turned up a few times. The sample carries other DNA sequences with the same CDR3. The chain links TRBV5-1 to TRBJ1-1; D gene unclear. There are 13 residues in the CDR3. V was clipped by 0 bases and J by 4 bases, with 7 bases between them. In germline, CDR1 is SGHRS, CDR2 YFSETQ. CDR3 coding DNA: TGCGCCAGCAGCTTGGAACGGGGCACTGAAGCTTTCTTT. It codes for CASSLERGTEAFF. Together with reference TRBV5-1 and TRBJ1-1, the CDR3 gives the full variable domain: KAGVTQTPRYLIKTRGQQVTLSCSPISGHRSVSWYQQTPGQGLQFLFEYFSETQRNKGNFPGRFSGRQFSNSRSEMNVSTLELGDSALYLCASSLERGTEAFFGQGTRLTVV.

V usage is TRBV10-3 and J usage is TRBJ1-5; no clear D. In germline, CDR1 is ENHRY, CDR2 SYGVKD. V was cut by 6 bases and J by 5 bases, with 11 bases left in between. The CDR3 has 13 amino acids. The chain's CDR3 is CAISGVSDQPQHF. The CDR3 DNA reads as TGTGCCATCAGCGGTGTGTCCGATCAGCCCCAGCATTTT.